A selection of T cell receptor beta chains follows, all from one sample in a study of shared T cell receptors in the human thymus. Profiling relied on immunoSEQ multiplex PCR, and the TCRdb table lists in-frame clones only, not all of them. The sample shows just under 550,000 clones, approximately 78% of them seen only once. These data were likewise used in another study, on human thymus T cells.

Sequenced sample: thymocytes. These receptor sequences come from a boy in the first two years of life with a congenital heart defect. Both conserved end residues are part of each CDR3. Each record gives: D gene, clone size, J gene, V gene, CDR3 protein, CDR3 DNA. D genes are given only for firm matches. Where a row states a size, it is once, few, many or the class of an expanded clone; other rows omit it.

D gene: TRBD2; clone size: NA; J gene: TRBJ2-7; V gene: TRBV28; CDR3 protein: CASSSGTSVSSYEQYF; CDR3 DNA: TGTGCCAGCAGTTCCGGGACTAGCGTCTCTTCCTACGAGCAGTACTTC
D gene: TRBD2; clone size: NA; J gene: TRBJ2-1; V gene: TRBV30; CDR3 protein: CAWSVQSRGGLAGGPGYNEQFF; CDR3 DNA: TGTGCCTGGAGTGTACAAAGTCGAGGGGGACTAGCGGGAGGGCCGGGATACAATGAGCAGTTCTTC
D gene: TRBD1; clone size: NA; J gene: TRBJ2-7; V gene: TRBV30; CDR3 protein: CAWHRTGEGSSYEQYF; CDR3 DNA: TGTGCCTGGCACCGGACAGGGGAGGGAAGCTCCTACGAGCAGTACTTC
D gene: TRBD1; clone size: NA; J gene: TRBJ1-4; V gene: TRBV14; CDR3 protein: CASSRRTGLPNEKLFF; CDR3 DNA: TGTGCCAGCAGCCGGCGGACAGGGCTTCCTAATGAAAAACTGTTTTTT
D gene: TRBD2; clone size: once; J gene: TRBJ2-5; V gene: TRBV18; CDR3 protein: CASPRGTTNIGSGRAPETQYF; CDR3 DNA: TGTGCCAGCCCCCGAGGGACGACTAATATAGGTAGCGGGAGGGCCCCAGAGACCCAGTACTTC
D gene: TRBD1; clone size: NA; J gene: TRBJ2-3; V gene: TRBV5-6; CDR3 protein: CASSQPGQDTDTQYF; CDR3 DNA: TGTGCCAGCAGCCAGCCGGGACAGGACACAGATACGCAGTATTTT
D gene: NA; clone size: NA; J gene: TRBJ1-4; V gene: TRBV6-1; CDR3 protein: CASSEDVGGAAREKLFF; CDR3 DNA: TGTGCCAGCAGTGAAGATGTAGGTGGGGCGGCGCGGGAAAAACTGTTTTTT
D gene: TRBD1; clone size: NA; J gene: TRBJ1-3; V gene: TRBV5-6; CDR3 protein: CASSPRVDRELTPTIYF; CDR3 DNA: TGTGCCAGCAGCCCACGGGTGGACAGGGAGCTTACCCCTACCATATATTTT
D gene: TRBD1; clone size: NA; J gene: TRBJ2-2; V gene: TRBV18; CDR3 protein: CASSPGTGGHGELFF; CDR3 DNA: TGTGCCAGCTCCCCCGGGACAGGGGGCCACGGGGAGCTGTTTTTT
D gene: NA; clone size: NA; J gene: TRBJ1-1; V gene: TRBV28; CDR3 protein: CASSQGSGTEAFF; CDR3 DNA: TGTGCCAGCAGTCAGGGTTCAGGGACTGAAGCTTTCTTT
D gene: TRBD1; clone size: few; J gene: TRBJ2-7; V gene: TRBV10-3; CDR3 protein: CAAEDRGAEQYF; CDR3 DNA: TGTGCCGCCGAGGACAGGGGTGCTGAGCAGTACTTC
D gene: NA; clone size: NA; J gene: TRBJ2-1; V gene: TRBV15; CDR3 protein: CATNSGYRDNEQFF; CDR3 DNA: TGTGCCACCAACAGTGGATACAGGGACAATGAGCAGTTCTTC
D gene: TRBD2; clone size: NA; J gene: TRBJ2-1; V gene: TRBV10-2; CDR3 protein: CATTGVVVGGVNNEQFF; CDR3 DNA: TGCGCCACCACCGGGGTCGTGGTGGGAGGGGTAAACAATGAGCAGTTCTTC
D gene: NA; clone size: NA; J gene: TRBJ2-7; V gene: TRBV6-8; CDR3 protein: CASSYSNPDRSLEQYF; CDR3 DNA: TGTGCCAGCAGTTACTCCAACCCCGACAGATCCCTAGAGCAGTACTTC
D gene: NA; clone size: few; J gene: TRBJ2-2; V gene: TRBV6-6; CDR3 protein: CASSFTWGRDGELFF; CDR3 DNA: TGTGCCAGCAGTTTTACATGGGGGCGAGACGGGGAGCTGTTTTTT
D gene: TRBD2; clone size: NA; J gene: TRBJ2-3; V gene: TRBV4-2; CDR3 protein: CASSLRGLAGTDTQYF; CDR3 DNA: TGTGCCAGCAGCCTCAGAGGACTAGCGGGCACAGATACGCAGTATTTT
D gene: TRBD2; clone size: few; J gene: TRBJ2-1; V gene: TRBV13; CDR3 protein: CASSRTSGRSNEQFF; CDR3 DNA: TGTGCCAGCAGCCGGACTAGCGGGAGGTCCAATGAGCAGTTCTTC
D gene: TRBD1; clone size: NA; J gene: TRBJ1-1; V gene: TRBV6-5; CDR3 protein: CASRHRGSRWTEAFF; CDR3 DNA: TGTGCCAGCAGACACAGGGGGTCGAGGTGGACTGAAGCTTTCTTT
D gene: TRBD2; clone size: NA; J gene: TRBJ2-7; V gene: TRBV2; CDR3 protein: CASSPPGKGDRTSGRRYEQYF; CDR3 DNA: TGTGCCAGCAGTCCCCCGGGGAAGGGGGATCGGACTAGCGGGAGGAGATACGAGCAGTACTTC
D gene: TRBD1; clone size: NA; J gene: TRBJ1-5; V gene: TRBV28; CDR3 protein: CASSFGQGKRSNQPQHF; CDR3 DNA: TGTGCCAGCAGTTTCGGACAGGGTAAGAGGAGCAATCAGCCCCAGCATTTT
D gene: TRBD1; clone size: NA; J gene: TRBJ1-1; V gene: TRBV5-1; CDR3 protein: CASSLGSGQGASAVTEAFF; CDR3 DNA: TGCGCCAGCAGCTTGGGTTCGGGACAGGGGGCTTCAGCGGTCACTGAAGCTTTCTTT
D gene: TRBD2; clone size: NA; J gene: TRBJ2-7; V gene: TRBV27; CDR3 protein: CASSPGTSGRDGEQYF; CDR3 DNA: TGTGCCAGCAGTCCGGGGACTAGCGGGAGAGACGGCGAGCAGTACTTC
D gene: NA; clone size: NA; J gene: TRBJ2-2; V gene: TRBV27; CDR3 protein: CASSPYGEETGELFF; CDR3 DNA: TGTGCCAGCAGTCCCTACGGGGAGGAGACCGGGGAGCTGTTTTTT
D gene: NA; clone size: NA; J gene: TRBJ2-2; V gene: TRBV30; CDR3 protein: CAWDGVSGTGELFF; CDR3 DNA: TGTGCCTGGGACGGAGTGAGCGGGACCGGGGAGCTGTTTTTT
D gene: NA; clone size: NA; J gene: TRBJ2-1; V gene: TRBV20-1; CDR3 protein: CSARDFYEQFF; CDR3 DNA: TGCAGTGCTAGAGATTTCTATGAGCAGTTCTTC
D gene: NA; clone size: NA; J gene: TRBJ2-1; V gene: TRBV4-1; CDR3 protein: CASSQEVGRGDDEQFF; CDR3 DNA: TGCGCCAGCAGCCAAGAAGTGGGCAGGGGAGACGATGAGCAGTTCTTC
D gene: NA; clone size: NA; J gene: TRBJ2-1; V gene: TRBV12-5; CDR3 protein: CASGSWTVSYNEQFF; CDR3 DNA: TGTGCTAGTGGTTCATGGACAGTCTCCTACAATGAGCAGTTCTTC
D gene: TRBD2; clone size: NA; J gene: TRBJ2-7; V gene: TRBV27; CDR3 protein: CASSLLPAGGRYVAYEQYF; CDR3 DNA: TGTGCCAGCAGTTTATTACCAGCGGGAGGAAGATATGTCGCCTACGAGCAGTACTTC
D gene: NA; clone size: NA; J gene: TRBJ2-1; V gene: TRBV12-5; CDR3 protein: CASGPPPGDYNEQFF; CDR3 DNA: TGTGCTAGTGGCCCACCCCCCGGGGACTACAATGAGCAGTTCTTC
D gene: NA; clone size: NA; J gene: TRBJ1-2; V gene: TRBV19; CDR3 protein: CASRRDTLYGYTF; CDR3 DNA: TGTGCCAGTAGACGCGACACCCTCTATGGCTACACCTTC
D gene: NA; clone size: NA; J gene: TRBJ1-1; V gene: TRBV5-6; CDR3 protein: CASSLAGREAFF; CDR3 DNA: TGTGCCAGCAGCTTGGCCGGGAGGGAAGCTTTCTTT
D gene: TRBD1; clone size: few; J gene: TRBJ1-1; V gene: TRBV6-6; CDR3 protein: CASSWPQGGGTEAFF; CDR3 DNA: TGTGCCAGCAGTTGGCCTCAGGGGGGAGGCACTGAAGCTTTCTTT
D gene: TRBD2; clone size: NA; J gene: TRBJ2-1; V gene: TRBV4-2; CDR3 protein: CASSQVKGGLAGPRGFF; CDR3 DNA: TGTGCCAGCAGCCAAGTGAAGGGAGGACTAGCGGGACCCAGAGGGTTCTTC
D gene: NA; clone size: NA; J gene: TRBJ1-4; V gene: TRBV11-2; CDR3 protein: CASSWDNRRVEEKLFF; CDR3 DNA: TGTGCCAGCAGCTGGGACAACCGCCGGGTCGAAGAAAAACTGTTTTTT
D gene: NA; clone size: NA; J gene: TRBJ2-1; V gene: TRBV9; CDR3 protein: CASSVDSAPYNEQFF; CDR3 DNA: TGTGCCAGCAGCGTAGACTCAGCGCCTTACAATGAGCAGTTCTTC
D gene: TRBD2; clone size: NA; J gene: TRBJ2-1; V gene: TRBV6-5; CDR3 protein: CASSYLGREAYNEQFF; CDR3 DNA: TGTGCCAGCAGTTACCTTGGTCGGGAGGCCTACAATGAGCAGTTCTTC
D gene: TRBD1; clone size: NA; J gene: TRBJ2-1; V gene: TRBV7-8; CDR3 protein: CASSLTGAYNEQFF; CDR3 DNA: TGTGCCAGCAGCTTAACAGGGGCCTACAATGAGCAGTTCTTC
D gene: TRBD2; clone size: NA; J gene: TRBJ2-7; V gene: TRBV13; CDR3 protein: CASSLLLAGGGSDEQYF; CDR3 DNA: TGTGCCAGCAGCTTACTACTAGCGGGAGGAGGTTCGGACGAGCAGTACTTC
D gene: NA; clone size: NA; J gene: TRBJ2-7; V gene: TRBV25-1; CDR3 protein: CASSEGGAPTRVAYEQYF; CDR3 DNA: TGTGCCAGCAGTGAAGGAGGAGCCCCGACTAGGGTCGCCTACGAGCAGTACTTC
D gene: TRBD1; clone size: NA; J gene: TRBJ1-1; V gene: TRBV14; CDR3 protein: CASSPTGITEAFF; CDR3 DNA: TGTGCCAGCAGCCCGACAGGGATAACTGAAGCTTTCTTT
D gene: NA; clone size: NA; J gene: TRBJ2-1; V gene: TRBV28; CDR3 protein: CASSLFLLNNEQFF; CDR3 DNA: TGTGCCAGCAGTTTATTCCTACTGAACAATGAGCAGTTCTTC
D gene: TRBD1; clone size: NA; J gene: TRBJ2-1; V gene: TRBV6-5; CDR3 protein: CASSRGQGATGEQFF; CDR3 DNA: TGTGCCAGCAGCCGGGGACAGGGAGCCACGGGTGAGCAGTTCTTC
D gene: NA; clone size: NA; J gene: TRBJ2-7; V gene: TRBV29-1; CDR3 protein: CSALKGAYEQYF; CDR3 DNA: TGCAGCGCCCTTAAAGGGGCCTACGAGCAGTACTTC
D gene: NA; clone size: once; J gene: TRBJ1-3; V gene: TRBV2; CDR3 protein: CASRHDRHSGNTIYF; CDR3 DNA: TGTGCCAGCAGACACGACAGGCACTCTGGAAACACCATATATTTT
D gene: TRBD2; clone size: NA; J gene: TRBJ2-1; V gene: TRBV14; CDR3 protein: CASSQGLAGYNEQFF; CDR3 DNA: TGTGCCAGCAGCCAGGGACTAGCGGGTTACAATGAGCAGTTCTTC
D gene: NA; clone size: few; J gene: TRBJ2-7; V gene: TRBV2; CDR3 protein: CASSEDGGEFTYEQYF; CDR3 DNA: TGTGCCAGCAGTGAAGATGGTGGGGAGTTCACCTACGAGCAGTACTTC
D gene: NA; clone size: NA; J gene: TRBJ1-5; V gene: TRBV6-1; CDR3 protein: CASSLSGRNQPQHF; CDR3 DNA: TGTGCCAGCAGCCTAAGCGGGCGCAATCAGCCCCAGCATTTT
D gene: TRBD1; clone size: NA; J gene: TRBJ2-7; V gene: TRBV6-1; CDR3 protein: CASSATGVYEQYF; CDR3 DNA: TGTGCCAGCAGCGCCACAGGGGTCTACGAGCAGTACTTC
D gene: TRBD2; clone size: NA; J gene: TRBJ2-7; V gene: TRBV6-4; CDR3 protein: CASSGQAGRAHEQYF; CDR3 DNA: TGTGCCAGCAGTGGCCAAGCGGGAAGGGCCCACGAGCAGTACTTC
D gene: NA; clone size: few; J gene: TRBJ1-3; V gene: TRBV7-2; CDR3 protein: CASSLVSFSGNTIYF; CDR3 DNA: TGTGCCAGCAGCTTAGTTTCTTTCTCTGGAAACACCATATATTTT
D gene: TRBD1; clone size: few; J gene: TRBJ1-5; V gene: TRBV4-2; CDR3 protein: CASSQSRDRNQPQHF; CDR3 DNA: TGTGCCAGCAGCCAAAGCCGGGACAGAAATCAGCCCCAGCATTTT
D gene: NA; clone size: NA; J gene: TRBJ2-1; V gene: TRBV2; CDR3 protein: CASRTRSSYNEQFF; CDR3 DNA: TGTGCCAGCAGGACTCGGAGCTCCTACAATGAGCAGTTCTTC
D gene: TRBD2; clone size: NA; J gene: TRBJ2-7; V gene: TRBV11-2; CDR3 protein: CASSLDSGRRYEQYF; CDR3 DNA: TGTGCCAGCAGCTTAGATAGCGGGAGACGCTACGAGCAGTACTTC
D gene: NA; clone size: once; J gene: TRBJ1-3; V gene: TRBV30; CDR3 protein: CAWNLLGDSGNTIYF; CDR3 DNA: TGTGCCTGGAATCTCCTCGGAGACTCTGGAAACACCATATATTTT
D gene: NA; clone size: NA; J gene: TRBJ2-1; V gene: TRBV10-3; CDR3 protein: CAIGWSETHNEQFF; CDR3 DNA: TGTGCCATCGGTTGGTCGGAGACCCACAATGAGCAGTTCTTC